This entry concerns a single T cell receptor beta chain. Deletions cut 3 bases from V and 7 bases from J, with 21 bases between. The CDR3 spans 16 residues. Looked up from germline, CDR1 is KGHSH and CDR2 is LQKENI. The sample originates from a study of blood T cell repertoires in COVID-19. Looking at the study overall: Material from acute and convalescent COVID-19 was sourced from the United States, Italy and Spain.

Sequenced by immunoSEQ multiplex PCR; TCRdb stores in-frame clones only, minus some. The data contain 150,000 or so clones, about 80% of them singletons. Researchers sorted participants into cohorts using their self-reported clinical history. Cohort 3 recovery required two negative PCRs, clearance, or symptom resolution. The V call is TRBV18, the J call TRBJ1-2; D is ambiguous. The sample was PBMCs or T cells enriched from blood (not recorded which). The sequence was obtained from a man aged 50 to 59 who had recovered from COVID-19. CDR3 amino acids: CASSPDPGGPLPGYTF. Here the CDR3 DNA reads TGTGCCAGCTCACCCGACCCAGGAGGCCCTCTACCTGGCTACACCTTC. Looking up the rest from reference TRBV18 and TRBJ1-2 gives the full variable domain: NAGVMQNPRHLVRRRGQEARLRCSPMKGHSHVYWYRQLPEEGLKFMVYLQKENIIDESGMPKERFSAEFPKEGPSILRIQQVVRGDSAAYFCASSPDPGGPLPGYTFGSGTRLTVV.